The clone carrying this T cell receptor (beta chain) came up a few times. The CDR3 covers 13 residues. Per the germline V gene, CDR1 is MDHEN and CDR2 is SYDVKM. After removal of 10 bases from V and 7 bases from J, the junction contained 8 bases not matched to a gene. These data come from a study of human T cells and chemical hapten exposure. Time point indicated: patch test 3, about 24 weeks after DPC sensitization. Treatment meaning: therapeutic diphenylcyclopropenone sensitization with weekly scalp DPC. The authors' total RNA extraction used unfractionated whole blood. MiXCR, run by TCRdb on the RACE reads, gives a single entry per CDR3 protein. This sample has approximately 110,000 distinct CDR3 sequences, with less than 40% found just once.

The sequence was obtained from a man aged 35 to 55 with alopecia areata. Some clones in this sample may be carry-over from other donors' samples. The V gene is TRBV28, the J gene TRBJ2-1; 9 positions agree with TRBD2. This specimen consisted of whole blood, obtained in connection with sensitization to the hapten diphenylcyclopropenone (DPC). Written as DNA, the CDR3 is TGTGCCACATCAGCGGGAGGTCGTAATGAGCAGTTCTTC. Translation: CATSAGGRNEQFF.